Here is one T cell receptor beta chain with its context. The data were taken from a study of blood T cell repertoires in COVID-19. Background on the study: Donors in the United States, Italy and Spain gave samples during acute or convalescent COVID-19. Sources were T cells, B-cell-depleted T cells, or PBMCs; the material itself was cDNA or gDNA.

Authors' data handling: From reference gene primer amplification, estimates of nucleated cell counts were derived. Sequencing was performed with immunoSEQ multiplex PCR; in TCRdb, only in-frame clones are kept and a portion is missing. That table is the source of V, J and clone size, and D and trimming were worked out from the DNA. The sample shows 95,000 to 150,000 clones, 81% of them seen only once. The CDR3 runs 14 residues. Germline loops: CDR1 SGHRS, CDR2 YFSETQ. Trimming took off 4 bases at V and 1 base at J, with 6 bases between the two ends. The chain employs TRBV5-1 and TRBJ2-6; possible D gene TRBD2, 6 bases. Material for sequencing was peripheral blood. The receptor was isolated from a woman aged 45 to 65 with acute or convalescent COVID-19. CDR3 bases: TGCGCCAGCAGCCGGGGGTCTGGGGCCAACGTCCTGACTTTC. It translates to CASSRGSGANVLTF.